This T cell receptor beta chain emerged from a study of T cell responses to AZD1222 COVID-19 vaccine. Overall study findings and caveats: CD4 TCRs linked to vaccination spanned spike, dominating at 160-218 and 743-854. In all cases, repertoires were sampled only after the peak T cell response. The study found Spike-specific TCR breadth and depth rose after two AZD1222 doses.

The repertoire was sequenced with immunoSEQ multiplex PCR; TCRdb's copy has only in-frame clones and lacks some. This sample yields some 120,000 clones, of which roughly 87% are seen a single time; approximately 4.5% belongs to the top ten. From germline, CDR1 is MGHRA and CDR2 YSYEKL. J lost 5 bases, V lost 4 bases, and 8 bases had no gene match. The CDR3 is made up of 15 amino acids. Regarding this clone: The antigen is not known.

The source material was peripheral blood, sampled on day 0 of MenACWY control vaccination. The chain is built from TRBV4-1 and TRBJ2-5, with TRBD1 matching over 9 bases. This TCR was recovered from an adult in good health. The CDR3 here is CASSRTQGAWETQYF. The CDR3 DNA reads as TGCGCCAGCAGCCGTACACAGGGGGCGTGGGAGACCCAGTACTTC.